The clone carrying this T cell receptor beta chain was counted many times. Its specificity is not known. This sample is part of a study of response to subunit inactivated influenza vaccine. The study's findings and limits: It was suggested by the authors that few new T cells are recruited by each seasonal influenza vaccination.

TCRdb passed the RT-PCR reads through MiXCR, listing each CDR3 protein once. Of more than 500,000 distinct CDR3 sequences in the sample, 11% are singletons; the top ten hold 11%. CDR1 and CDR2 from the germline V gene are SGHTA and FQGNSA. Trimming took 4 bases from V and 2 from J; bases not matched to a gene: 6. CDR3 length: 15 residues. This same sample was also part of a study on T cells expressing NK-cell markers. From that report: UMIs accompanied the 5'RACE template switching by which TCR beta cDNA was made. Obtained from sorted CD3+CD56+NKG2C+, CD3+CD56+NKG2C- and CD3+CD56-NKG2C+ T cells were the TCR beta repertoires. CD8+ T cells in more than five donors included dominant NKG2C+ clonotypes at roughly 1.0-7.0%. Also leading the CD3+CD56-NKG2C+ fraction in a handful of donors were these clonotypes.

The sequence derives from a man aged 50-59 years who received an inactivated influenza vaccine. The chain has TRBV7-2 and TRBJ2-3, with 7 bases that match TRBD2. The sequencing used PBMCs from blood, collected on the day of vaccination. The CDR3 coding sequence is TGTGCCAGCAGCTCCCCGGGACTACCCACAGATACGCAGTATTTT. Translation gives CASSSPGLPTDTQYF.